The T cell receptor (beta chain) under discussion was sequenced for a study of T cell responses to AZD1222 COVID-19 vaccine. Study outcomes and limitations: Repertoires were obtained solely post-peak T cell response.

With respect to this clone: Its antigen is still unknown.

CDR1 and CDR2 (germline): SNHLY, FYNNEI. This CDR3 spans 12 amino acids. The V and J ends lost 6 bases and 8 bases respectively, with 10 bases between them. TCRdb's copy holds only in-frame clones and misses some; the assay was immunoSEQ multiplex PCR. The table lists 55,000 to 90,000 clones, 84% of them singletons. This receptor was taken from an adult in good health. The sample consisted of peripheral blood, taken on day 0 of AZD1222 vaccination. The chain recombines TRBV2 with TRBJ2-2; D uncertain. The CDR3: CASSAHAGELFF. The DNA for the CDR3 is TGTGCCAGCAGCGCCCATGCGGGGGAGCTGTTTTTT.